The rows below give T cell receptor beta chains drawn from one sample of a study of blood T cell repertoires in COVID-19. Libraries were prepared by immunoSEQ multiplex PCR; TCRdb keeps only in-frame clonotypes and omits some of them. The sample shows roughly 150,000 clones, 88% of them seen only once. Input material: peripheral blood. The receptors come from a middle-aged man who had recovered from COVID-19. CDR3s include the opening cysteine and the closing phenylalanine or tryptophan. D genes are given only for firm matches. Not all rows give a size; the values are once, few, many and, for expanded clones, a class.

v_gene,d_gene,abundance,j_gene,CDR3aa,CDR3nt
TRBV25-1,-,-,TRBJ1-1,CASSSVPNTEAFF,TGTGCCAGCAGTTCCGTTCCGAACACTGAAGCTTTCTTT
TRBV7-3,TRBD1,-,TRBJ2-1,CASSLGTGTGKGNEQFF,TGTGCCAGCAGCTTAGGGACGGGGACAGGGAAAGGGAATGAGCAGTTCTTC
TRBV5-1,TRBD1,-,TRBJ2-1,CASSLSPGQGAHNEQFF,TGCGCCAGCAGCTTGTCCCCCGGACAGGGGGCTCACAATGAGCAGTTCTTC
TRBV3-1/TRBV3-2,TRBD2,few,TRBJ2-2,CASSQATPGLAVYTGELFF,TGTGCCAGCAGCCAAGCCACACCGGGACTAGCGGTGTACACCGGGGAGCTGTTTTTT
TRBV3-1/TRBV3-2,-,-,TRBJ2-5,CASRPYRNQETQYF,TGTGCCAGCAGACCCTACAGAAACCAAGAGACCCAGTACTTC
TRBV6-2/TRBV6-3,TRBD2,-,TRBJ2-2,CASSYRFSGGMTGELFF,TGTGCCAGCAGTTACCGGTTTAGCGGGGGGATGACCGGGGAGCTGTTTTTT
TRBV5-1,-,once,TRBJ2-6,CASSLTLRGASGANVLTF,TGCGCCAGCAGCTTAACCCTCAGGGGGGCTTCCGGGGCCAACGTCCTGACTTTC
TRBV9,-,-,TRBJ2-1,CASSVEIGDSYNEQFF,TGTGCCAGCAGCGTAGAAATAGGGGACTCCTACAATGAGCAGTTCTTC
TRBV7-3,TRBD1,-,TRBJ2-2,CASSLGTGTGHGELFF,TGTGCCAGCAGCTTAGGGACCGGGACAGGTCACGGGGAGCTGTTTTTT
TRBV5-6,-,-,TRBJ2-7,CASARGLSSYEQYF,TGTGCCAGTGCTAGGGGGTTAAGCTCCTACGAGCAGTACTTC
TRBV27,TRBD2,-,TRBJ2-1,CASSLLAGSYNEQFF,TGTGCCAGCAGTTTACTAGCGGGCTCCTACAATGAGCAGTTCTTC
TRBV5-6,TRBD1,-,TRBJ1-1,CASSWTGETEAFF,TGTGCCAGCAGCTGGACAGGGGAGACTGAAGCTTTCTTT
TRBV27,-,-,TRBJ2-2,CASSLRGSGELFF,TGTGCCAGCAGTTTACGGGGTTCCGGGGAGCTGTTTTTT
TRBV6-5,-,few,TRBJ1-1,CASSYGQLNTEAFF,TGTGCCAGCAGTTACGGACAGTTGAACACTGAAGCTTTCTTT
TRBV6-5,-,few,TRBJ1-1,CASSYSGRHTEAFF,TGTGCCAGCAGTTACTCGGGCAGGCACACTGAAGCTTTCTTT
TRBV2,-,-,TRBJ1-4,CASRPTGNEKLFF,TGTGCCAGCAGGCCAACAGGGAACGAAAAACTGTTTTTT
TRBV19,-,-,TRBJ1-1,CASSMERGAEAFF,TGTGCCAGTAGTATGGAGCGGGGTGCTGAAGCTTTCTTT
TRBV3-1/TRBV3-2,TRBD2,-,TRBJ2-7,CASSQAPSGSLVYEQYF,TGTGCCAGCAGCCAAGCTCCTAGCGGGAGCTTGGTGTACGAGCAGTACTTC
TRBV7-2,TRBD1,few,TRBJ2-5,CASSLDGTATFQETQYF,TGTGCCAGCAGCTTAGACGGGACAGCCACCTTCCAAGAGACCCAGTACTTC
TRBV10-1,TRBD1,-,TRBJ2-5,CATPRDPRGRGETQYF,TGCGCCACGCCCAGAGACCCCAGGGGGCGGGGAGAGACCCAGTACTTC
TRBV20-1,TRBD2,once,TRBJ2-5,CSASYLAGGTQYF,TGCAGTGCTAGTTATCTAGCGGGCGGGACCCAGTACTTC
TRBV19,-,-,TRBJ2-3,CASDQGQSTDTQYF,TGTGCCAGTGACCAGGGGCAGAGCACAGATACGCAGTATTTT
TRBV27,TRBD2,-,TRBJ2-3,CASRTGLAGEDTQYF,TGTGCCAGCAGGACGGGACTAGCGGGCGAAGATACGCAGTATTTT
TRBV7-7,-,-,TRBJ2-5,CASRGIDSPQETQYF,TGTGCCAGCAGGGGGATTGACAGCCCTCAAGAGACCCAGTACTTC
TRBV30,TRBD1,-,TRBJ2-5,CAWSGDLGQGGQETQYF,TGTGCCTGGAGTGGGGATCTGGGACAGGGTGGGCAAGAGACCCAGTACTTC
TRBV7-3,-,-,TRBJ2-3,CASSSSITDTQYF,TGTGCCAGCAGCTCTTCTATCACAGATACGCAGTATTTT
TRBV2,TRBD2,-,TRBJ2-3,CASSAGLAGGTLGTDTQYF,TGTGCCAGCAGTGCGGGACTAGCGGGGGGGACCCTGGGCACAGATACGCAGTATTTT
TRBV5-4,TRBD1,once,TRBJ2-3,CASSFVRDSRRKNGTQYF,TGTGCCAGCAGCTTTGTCCGGGACAGCCGGCGAAAAAATGGCACGCAGTATTTT
TRBV30,TRBD2,-,TRBJ2-3,CAWSPTSGGTDTQYF,TGTGCCTGGTCACCAACTAGCGGGGGCACAGATACGCAGTATTTT
TRBV18,TRBD1,-,TRBJ1-2,CASSPPGQGNYGYTF,TGTGCCAGCTCACCTCCCGGACAGGGCAACTATGGCTACACCTTC